This TCR beta chain was sequenced in a study of T cell changes during pregnancy in multiple sclerosis. CDR1 is SGHRS and CDR2 is YFSETQ in the germline V gene. V dropped 0 bases and J dropped 2; count of bases not matched to a gene: 2. This CDR3 is 15 amino acids long. Clones were sequenced by immunoSEQ multiplex PCR, and TCRdb holds only the in-frame ones, with some missing. There are 54,000 or so clones in the sample; 93% occur only once, and 0.35% to 0.45% lies in the top ten. The TCR sequence derives from a female donor with multiple sclerosis, enrolled in a pregnancy study. The V call is TRBV5-1, the J call TRBJ1-3, with 7 bases that match TRBD1. The material was CD4+ T cells from peripheral blood mononuclear cells, obtained before pregnancy. This chain's CDR3 is CASSLAGTAGNTIYF. Here the CDR3 DNA reads TGCGCCAGCAGCTTGGCCGGGACAGCTGGAAACACCATATATTTT.